What follows describes a single T cell receptor (beta chain). The sample holds other DNA sequences that translate to the same CDR3. Into CD45RA+ naive and CD45RA-negative memory subsets, the CD4+ cells were split. The data stem from a study of shared clonotypes between healthy human individuals. Over several immunoSEQ plates, each subset's genomic DNA was distributed in even portions. The method was immunoSEQ multiplex PCR; TCRdb's version includes in-frame clones alone and lacks a portion of them. Of 640,000 or so clones listed, 60% to 80% are singletons. Germline CDR1 SGHNT, CDR2 YYREEE (reference sequence). V dropped 1 base and J dropped 3 bases, with 7 bases sitting between them. CDR3 length: 13 amino acids.

The sequence was obtained from a woman between 25 and 40 years old in good health. V and J are TRBV5-4 and TRBJ1-2, with D possibly being TRBD1 (5 bases). Sequencing was carried out using memory CD4+ T cells sorted from blood. The subset was: CD45RA-negative fraction. The CDR3, as DNA: TGTGCCAGCAGCTTGTCGGGGGACTATGGCTACACCTTC. Protein product: CASSLSGDYGYTF.